The 19 T cell receptor beta chains given below trace back to one sample, sequenced in a study of radiation and T cells in renal cell carcinoma. TCRdb's copy holds only in-frame clones and misses some; the assay was immunoSEQ multiplex PCR. The sample lists 150,000 to 200,000 clones, about 88% occurring once. Time point: blood 4 weeks post-SBRT, at nephrectomy. Treatment defined: 15 Gy SBRT to primary tumor, nephrectomy 4 weeks later. Here the sequenced sample was blood, taken from a patient whose treatment included radiotherapy and nephrectomy. Receptors originate from a woman aged 50 to 60 with renal cell carcinoma.

V gene TRBV2 combines with J gene TRBJ2-3; 7 bases are a match to TRBD2. This CDR3 has 14 amino acids. Germline CDR1 reads SNHLY; CDR2 reads FYNNEI. V gave up 5 bases and J gave up 3 bases; unmatched junction bases: 5. This chain's CDR3 is CASSRTRVTDTQYF. The CDR3 DNA reads as TGTGCCAGCAGTCGGACTAGGGTAACAGATACGCAGTATTTT.

V and J are TRBV19 and TRBJ2-2, with a tentative D call TRBD1 (6 bases). Trimming cost V 6 bases and J 0 bases, with 11 bases left between them. The germline gives CDR1 LNHDA, CDR2 SQIVND (reference sequence). The CDR3 is 15 amino acids. The CDR3 nucleotides are TGTGCCAGTAGAACCAGGGGATCGAACACCGGGGAGCTGTTTTTT. Amino acid sequence: CASRTRGSNTGELFF.

CDR3 coding DNA: TGTGCCAGCAGTTACTCGGCCAGCAATGAGCAGTTCTTC. Translation: CASSYSASNEQFF. The rearrangement joins TRBV6-6 to TRBJ2-1; no reliable D call. Deletions cut 0 bases from V and 6 bases from J, with 6 bases between. Germline V CDR1 and CDR2: MNHNY, SVGAGI (reference sequence). The CDR3 is 13 residues long.

This chain joins TRBV5-1 and TRBJ1-1; possible D gene TRBD1, 5 bases. CDR3 length: 15 amino acids. Trimming shortened V by 1 base and J by 5 bases, and 15 bases separated the two germline ends. Per germline, CDR1 SGHRS and CDR2 YFSETQ. The CDR3 reads CASSLTPARGTEAFF. The DNA for the CDR3 is TGCGCCAGCAGCTTGACCCCGGCGAGGGGTACTGAAGCTTTCTTT.

This chain uses TRBV6-4 with TRBJ2-1; 9 bases line up with TRBD2. Germline V lookup: CDR1 MRHNA, CDR2 SNTAGT. The CDR3 has 16 amino acids. V shed 5 bases, J shed 3 bases, and the junction held 8 bases outside the gene matches. CDR3 region: CASSQAPTSGYNEQFF. Written as DNA, the CDR3 is TGTGCCAGCAGTCAAGCCCCGACTAGCGGCTACAATGAGCAGTTCTTC.

In its sample, this clone was seen a few times. The same CDR3 is also encoded by other DNA sequences in this sample. The V gene is TRBV5-1, the J gene TRBJ1-5, with D perhaps TRBD1 (6 bases). Trimming stripped 0 bases from V and 2 bases from J, with 6 bases between. CDR3 length: 14 residues. The V gene's germline CDR1 is SGHRS and CDR2 YFSETQ. CDR3 DNA: TGCGCCAGCAGCTTGGCAGGGGGCAATCAGCCCCAGCATTTT. Protein product: CASSLAGGNQPQHF.

The chain carries TRBV2 and TRBJ2-5; D may be TRBD1 or TRBD2 (5 bases each). V was trimmed by 9 bases and J by 1 base, leaving 21 bases between them. In germline, CDR1 is SNHLY, CDR2 FYNNEI. The CDR3 is 16 residues long. The CDR3 loop reads CARGESDPLGQETQYF. The CDR3 nucleotides read TGTGCCAGGGGGGAGAGCGACCCCCTGGGCCAAGAGACCCAGTACTTC.

This chain uses TRBV14 with TRBJ1-1; D gene ambiguous. Trimming shortened V by 4 bases and J by 0 bases, and 18 bases separated the two germline ends. Germline CDR1 and CDR2: SGHDN and FVKESK. The CDR3 totals 17 residues. CDR3 in amino acids: CASSPPDSPPVNTEAFF. The CDR3, as DNA: TGTGCCAGCAGCCCCCCGGACTCGCCTCCCGTGAACACTGAAGCTTTCTTT.

A single count supports this clone. V gene TRBV7-9 combines with J gene TRBJ2-1; 9 bases agree with TRBD2. CDR1 and CDR2 (germline): SEHNR, FQNEAQ (reference sequence). The CDR3 is made up of 18 amino acids. With V trimmed by 5 bases and J by 3 bases, 14 bases remained unmatched. The CDR3 coding sequence is TGTGCCAGCAGCCCCCCGATTATTAGCGGGGGATTCTACAATGAGCAGTTCTTC. Translated, it gives CASSPPIISGGFYNEQFF.

The V and J genes are TRBV5-1 and TRBJ1-2; D may be TRBD1 (5 bases). This CDR3 spans 13 amino acids. CDR1 and CDR2 from the germline V gene are SGHRS and YFSETQ. V lost 4 bases, J lost 1 base, and 8 bases lay in between. The CDR3 is CASSPGFNYGYTF. The CDR3 nucleotides read TGCGCCAGCAGCCCAGGGTTTAACTATGGCTACACCTTC.

The chain has TRBV6-5 and TRBJ1-2; TRBD1 is a possible D gene (6 bases). Trimming pared 6 bases from V and 5 bases from J, leaving 19 bases between. Germline CDR1 reads MNHEY; CDR2 reads SVGAGI. The CDR3 runs 15 residues. CDR3 sequence (DNA): TGTGCCAGCAGAATCCCGGCAGGGGTAGGATATGGCTACACCTTC. It translates to CASRIPAGVGYGYTF.

The rearrangement uses TRBV6-1 and TRBJ2-7, with D possibly TRBD1 on 5 matching bases. The V gene's germline CDR1 is MNHNS and CDR2 SASEGT. Trimming cost V 2 bases and J 1 base, with 9 bases left between them. The CDR3 sequence is 14 residues long. In nucleotides, the CDR3 is TGTGCCAGCAGTGAATGGGGCCGATCCTACGAGCAGTACTTC. It translates to CASSEWGRSYEQYF.

The chain has TRBV25-1 and TRBJ1-6; D is unclear. Germline CDR1 is MGHDK and CDR2 is SYGVNS. The CDR3 is made up of 13 amino acids. Trimming removed 3 bases from V and 7 bases from J, with 7 bases in between. Here the CDR3 reads CASSDRSNSPLHF. The CDR3 coding sequence is TGTGCCAGCAGTGACAGGTCCAATTCACCCCTCCACTTT.

The chain combines TRBV18 with TRBJ1-5; 9 nucleotides match TRBD1. V shed 5 bases, J shed 5 bases, and the junction held 4 bases outside the gene matches. Germline CDR1 KGHSH, CDR2 LQKENI. The CDR3 covers 14 residues. The CDR3 region is CASSGRQGDQPQHF. CDR3 bases: TGTGCCAGCTCAGGTAGACAGGGGGATCAGCCCCAGCATTTT. Variable domain in full (rest from reference TRBV18 and TRBJ1-5): NAGVMQNPRHLVRRRGQEARLRCSPMKGHSHVYWYRQLPEEGLKFMVYLQKENIIDESGMPKERFSAEFPKEGPSILRIQQVVRGDSAAYFCASSGRQGDQPQHFGDGTRLSIL.

The J gene is TRBJ1-4, the V gene TRBV2; tentative D call: TRBD1 (6 bases). The germline V gene has CDR1 SNHLY and CDR2 FYNNEI. This CDR3 region has 14 residues. The ends were cut back, 3 bases at V and 8 bases at J, with 13 bases in the middle. The chain's CDR3 is CASSDARDKEKLFF. In DNA, the CDR3 is TGTGCCAGCAGTGATGCCCGGGACAAAGAAAAACTGTTTTTT.

The rearrangement links TRBV19 to TRBJ1-3; D perhaps matches TRBD1 (6 bases). CDR1 is LNHDA and CDR2 is SQIVND in the germline V gene (reference sequence). This CDR3 has 13 amino acids. The ends were cut back, 4 bases at V and 4 bases at J, with 8 bases in the middle. The CDR3 protein is CASSTTGGNTIYF. The CDR3 bases are TGTGCCAGTAGTACGACAGGAGGAAACACCATATATTTT.

This clone appeared once. The chain is built from TRBV7-8 and TRBJ1-2; D possibly corresponds to TRBD1 (5 bases). Germline V gives CDR1 SGHVS, CDR2 FQNEAQ. There are 15 residues in the CDR3. The V end was cut by 5 bases, the J end by 5 bases, with 18 bases between. CDR3 sequence (DNA): TGTGCCAGCAGCCCGCCGGGGGGAAGGGGATATGGCTACACCTTC. Residues: CASSPPGGRGYGYTF.

This clone was counted once. The rearrangement uses TRBV6-5 and TRBJ2-6, with D possibly matching TRBD1 (6 bases). V dropped 7 bases and J dropped 2 bases, with 6 bases sitting between them. Germline lookup yields CDR1 MNHEY and CDR2 SVGAGI. The CDR3 runs 13 residues. CDR3 coding DNA: TGTGCCAGCACAGGGGCTGGGGCCAACGTCCTGACTTTC. Its protein product is CASTGAGANVLTF.

The chain couples TRBV7-8 to TRBJ1-1; D uncertain. In germline, CDR1 is SGHVS, CDR2 FQNEAQ. There are 15 residues in the CDR3. V gave up 5 bases and J gave up 1 base, with 14 bases separating them. CDR3 amino acids: CASSQNSRRNTEAFF. The CDR3 nucleotides read TGTGCCAGCAGCCAAAATTCTCGGAGGAACACTGAAGCTTTCTTT.